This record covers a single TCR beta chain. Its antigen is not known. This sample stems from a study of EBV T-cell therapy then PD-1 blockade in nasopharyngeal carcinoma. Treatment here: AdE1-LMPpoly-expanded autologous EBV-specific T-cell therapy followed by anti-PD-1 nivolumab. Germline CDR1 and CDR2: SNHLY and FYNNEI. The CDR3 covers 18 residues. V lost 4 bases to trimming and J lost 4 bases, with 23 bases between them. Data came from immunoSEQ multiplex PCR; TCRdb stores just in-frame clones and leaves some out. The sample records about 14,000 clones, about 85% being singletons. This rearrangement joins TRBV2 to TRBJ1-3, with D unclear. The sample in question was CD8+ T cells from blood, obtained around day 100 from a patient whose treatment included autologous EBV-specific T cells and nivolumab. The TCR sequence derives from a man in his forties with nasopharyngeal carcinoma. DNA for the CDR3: TGTGCCAGCAGTGCGATGACATGGCATCCCGACGAGGGAAACACCATATATTTT. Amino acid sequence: CASSAMTWHPDEGNTIYF.